This T cell receptor beta chain originates from a study of regulatory T cells in long-lasting Graves disease. Worth noting for this clonotype: Its target is unknown.

CDR3 length: 12 amino acids. Trimming shortened V by 5 bases and J by 3 bases, and 5 bases separated the two germline ends. Germline V gives CDR1 GTSNPN, CDR2 SVGIG (reference sequence). Both iRepertoire HTBI primers and Arm-PCR of CDR3 regions were used to build the TCR beta libraries. One entry per CDR3 protein, called by TCRdb with MiXCR from the multiplex PCR reads. This table has 700,000 or so distinct CDR3 sequences, 25% to 30% appearing once. Broader study findings: It was in persistent disease that TRBV28, TRBJ1-2 and TRBJ2-5 were favored.

Time point noted: persistent/refractory GD, antithyroid drugs over 5 years with positive TRAb. TCR sequences were obtained from RNA taken from PBMCs. This rearrangement joins TRBV30 to TRBJ2-6; D gene ambiguous. The receptor was isolated from a female donor with Graves disease. This specimen was peripheral blood mononuclear cells (PBMCs), taken when the disease was refractory, from a patient treated with antithyroid drugs. CDR3 sequence reads: CAWGFGANVLTF. The CDR3 DNA reads as TGTGCCTGGGGGTTTGGGGCCAACGTCCTGACTTTC.